This T cell receptor beta chain was found in a study of T-cell memory formation after mild COVID-19. Turning to the study itself: Largely, TCR clusters stayed within a single donor. Study-level points and caveats: Chiefly within CM and EM were the contracting CD4+ clones; CD8+ ones were within EMRA. There was no confirmation that second-wave clones peaking on day 37 were SARS-CoV-2 specific. Contracting clones from day 15 to 85 had balanced CD4/CD8; later expanders favoured CD4+.

In regard to this clonotype: Its antigen remains unidentified.

TCRdb recomputed calls from the 5' RACE reads with MiXCR, one row per CDR3 protein. The sample holds about 420,000 distinct CDR3 sequences, more than 20% seen once. Sample: PBMCs or a T cell subset sorted from them (not recorded which). The TCR sequence derives from an adult woman who had mild COVID-19 (a few samples of this study predate the infection). Cell type and time point are not known.

CDR3 nucleotide sequence: TGTGCCAGCAGCTTAGCCGGACTAGTTTCAGGAGATACGCAGTATTTT. It specifies CASSLAGLVSGDTQYF. The chain recombines TRBV7-9 with TRBJ2-3; TRBD2 matches at 7 bases. The germline gives CDR1 SEHNR, CDR2 FQNEAQ (reference sequence). The CDR3 length is 16 residues. With V trimmed by 0 bases and J by 5 bases, 8 bases remained unmatched.